These 18 T cell receptor beta chains came from one sample sequenced in a study of blood T cell repertoires in COVID-19. Sequencing used immunoSEQ multiplex PCR; TCRdb keeps in-frame clones, though not all of them. The table includes about 73,000 clones, 82% detected once. The specimen was peripheral blood. These receptors were obtained from a woman in her sixties or seventies with acute or convalescent COVID-19.

This sequence joins TRBV28 and TRBJ2-7; maybe TRBD1 (8 bases). V was cut by 7 bases and J by 1 base, with 17 bases left in between. In germline, CDR1 is MDHEN, CDR2 SYDVKM. CDR3 length: 15 residues. CDR3 sequence (DNA): TGTGCCAGCATCTGGAGCGGGACAGGTTCCTACGAGCAGTACTTC. It encodes CASIWSGTGSYEQYF. The variable domain in full, with the rest retrieved from reference TRBV28 and TRBJ2-7, is DVKVTQSSRYLVKRTGEKVFLECVQDMDHENMFWYRQDPGLGLRLIYFSYDVKMKEKGDIPEGYSVSREKKERFSLILESASTNQTSMYLCASIWSGTGSYEQYFGPGTRLTVT.

The CDR3 region has the DNA TGTGCCAGCACCCTAGGAGGGACAGGGTATGAAAAACTGTTTTTT. This translates into CASTLGGTGYEKLFF. The chain has TRBV7-2 and TRBJ1-4; 9 bases are a match to TRBD1. CDR3 length equals 15 residues. Germline V CDR1 and CDR2: SGHTA, FQGNSA. After removal of 7 bases from V and 6 bases from J, the junction contained 9 bases not matched to a gene.

The table lists this clone with a count of one. The rearrangement links TRBV4-1 to TRBJ2-7, with D maybe TRBD1 (6 bases). Germline lookup yields CDR1 MGHRA and CDR2 YSYEKL. Trimming cost V 0 bases and J 4 bases, with 19 bases left between them. The CDR3 runs to 17 residues. DNA of the CDR3: TGCGCCAGCAGCCAAGACGACAGGAGCGATACGGGGTACGAGCAGTACTTC. Translating it yields CASSQDDRSDTGYEQYF.

The chain links TRBV6-6 to TRBJ2-2, with a possible D match to TRBD1 (6 bases). Trimming shortened V by 6 bases and J by 13 bases, and 27 bases separated the two germline ends. Germline V gives CDR1 MNHNY, CDR2 SVGAGI (reference sequence). This CDR3 has 16 residues. The CDR3 region has the DNA TGTGCCAGCAGGACAGGAAGATGGGACCTGGCAGATGTGCTGTTTTTT. Amino acid sequence: CASRTGRWDLADVLFF.

CDR3 DNA: TGCGCCAGCAGCTTGGGCGCCCAAAGAAGCTCCTACGAGCAGTACTTC. Protein product: CASSLGAQRSSYEQYF. V gene TRBV5-1 combines with J gene TRBJ2-7, with unresolved D. The germline V gene has CDR1 SGHRS and CDR2 YFSETQ. The CDR3 spans 16 residues. V lost 0 bases to trimming and J lost 0 bases, with 13 bases between them.

The chain is built from TRBV5-1 and TRBJ1-1; 10 bases are shared with TRBD1. The V segment lost 5 bases and the J segment 2 bases; nucleotides outside the gene matches: 9. The germline V gene encodes CDR1 SGHRS and CDR2 YFSETQ. The CDR3 runs to 16 residues. The CDR3 DNA reads TGCGCCAGCAGGCTAGGACAGGGGGTGGCAAACACTGAAGCTTTCTTT. Translating gives CASRLGQGVANTEAFF.

J is TRBJ1-2 and V is TRBV19; the match to TRBD1 covers 11 bases. After removal of 6 bases from V and 5 bases from J, the junction contained 14 bases not matched to a gene. Germline V gives CDR1 LNHDA, CDR2 SQIVND (reference sequence). The CDR3 consists of 17 residues. For the CDR3, the DNA is TGTGCCAGTAGCCCTCGCCTGATCCGGGACAGGGGGTATGGCTACACCTTC. It specifies CASSPRLIRDRGYGYTF.

This CDR3 is CATSGGQHNQPQHF. As DNA, the CDR3 is TGTGCCACCAGTGGGGGACAGCACAATCAGCCCCAGCATTTT. The chain couples TRBV24-1 to TRBJ1-5; 7 nucleotides align to TRBD1. CDR1 is KGHDR and CDR2 is SFDVKD in the germline V gene. CDR3 length: 14 residues. The V gene end was trimmed by 5 bases and the J gene end by 3 bases; junction bases not matched to a gene: 3.

The J gene is TRBJ2-1, the V gene TRBV6-5; D remains unclear. The germline V gene encodes CDR1 MNHEY and CDR2 SVGAGI. V lost 5 bases and J 10 bases, leaving 15 bases between the germline ends. CDR3 size: 13 residues. As DNA, the CDR3 is TGTGCCAGCAGTACGATACGGTTCCCGGAGCAGTTCTTC. Translating gives CASSTIRFPEQFF.

The V gene is TRBV11-2, the J gene TRBJ2-1; tentatively, D is TRBD1 (5 bases). The CDR3 covers 18 residues. Trimming removed 1 base from V and 8 bases from J, with 24 bases in between. In germline, CDR1 is SGHAT, CDR2 FQNNGV. The chain's CDR3 is CASSLGGLLGARWDEQFF. The CDR3 DNA is TGTGCCAGCAGCTTAGGCGGTCTATTAGGGGCCAGATGGGATGAGCAGTTCTTC.

The genes are TRBV9 and TRBJ1-2; D is undetermined. Trimming took 0 bases from V and 8 from J, leaving 14 bases between them. In germline, CDR1 is SGDLS, CDR2 YYNGEE. This CDR3 is 14 amino acids long. The CDR3 is CASSVGEGLGGYTF. Here the CDR3 DNA reads TGTGCCAGCAGCGTAGGGGAGGGTCTGGGGGGCTACACCTTC.

The sample holds a few counts of this clone. The chain couples TRBV3-1 (or the pseudogene TRBV3-2) to TRBJ2-7; TRBD2 matches at 9 bases. The junction had 1 base not matched to a gene; V was cut back by 1 base and J by 0 bases. CDR1 LGHDT and CDR2 YNNKEL come from the germline V gene (reference sequence). CDR3 length: 15 residues. CDR3 region: CASSQGLAVSYEQYF. CDR3 bases: TGTGCCAGCAGCCAAGGACTAGCGGTCTCCTACGAGCAGTACTTC.

The rearrangement joins TRBV21-1 to TRBJ1-1. TRBV21-1 is labeled a pseudogene. The CDR3 covers 15 residues. The CDR3 region has the DNA TGTGCCAGCAGCAAGGAGGGAGTGACGAACACTGAAGCTTTCTTT. Its translation: CASSKEGVTNTEAFF.

The rearrangement joins TRBV12-5 to TRBJ1-3; D not certain. Germline V gene lookup returns CDR1 LGHNT and CDR2 FRNRAP. Trimming removed 7 bases at V and 2 bases at J, with 12 bases between. This CDR3 comprises 14 residues. This chain's CDR3 is CASATGLPGNTIYF. In nucleotides, the CDR3 is TGTGCTAGTGCCACGGGTCTTCCTGGAAACACCATATATTTT.

The chain links TRBV12-3 or TRBV12-4 to TRBJ1-4, with TRBD1 as a possible D gene (6 bases). The CDR3 totals 13 residues. V gave up 6 bases and J gave up 8 bases, with 13 bases separating them. The CDR3 bases are TGTGCCAGCAGCAGAAATGGGGGCGAAAAACTGTTTTTT. It yields the protein CASSRNGGEKLFF.

This chain connects TRBV30 to TRBJ2-3, with 9 bases lining up with TRBD1. Germline V gene sequence: CDR1 GTSNPN, CDR2 SVGIG (reference sequence). The CDR3 is made up of 15 amino acids. V dropped 5 bases and J dropped 1; count of bases not matched to a gene: 7. The CDR3 protein is CAWGQGTLGTDTQYF. The CDR3 bases are TGTGCCTGGGGACAGGGGACCCTTGGCACAGATACGCAGTATTTT.

This sequence joins TRBV3-1 (or the pseudogene TRBV3-2) and TRBJ2-5; TRBD1 matches at 9 bases. The junction had 6 bases not matched to a gene; V was cut back by 3 bases and J by 4 bases. Germline CDR1 is LGHDT and CDR2 is YNNKEL (reference sequence). This CDR3 spans 15 amino acids. In nucleotides, the CDR3 is TGTGCCAGCAGCCAGGAAGGGACAGGGAGAGAGACCCAGTACTTC. Residues: CASSQEGTGRETQYF.

The chain links TRBV28 to TRBJ1-5, with a tentative D call TRBD1 (6 bases). The CDR3 spans 14 residues. V was trimmed by 6 bases and J by 4 bases, leaving 13 bases between them. Germline CDR1 and CDR2: MDHEN and SYDVKM. The DNA of the CDR3 is TGTGCCAGCAGACTGGACAGCGAAAATCAGCCCCAGCATTTT. This sequence encodes CASRLDSENQPQHF.